Listed below are T cell receptor beta chains from one sample, sequenced in a study of blood T cell repertoires in COVID-19. Assay used: immunoSEQ multiplex PCR; TCRdb lists only in-frame clones, some missing. The data show under 150,000 clones, with around three quarters seen just once and about 2.2% held by the top ten. Material: peripheral blood. The receptors were sampled from a woman aged 70 to 79 with acute or convalescent COVID-19. CDR3s include the opening cysteine and the closing phenylalanine or tryptophan. D genes are given only for firm matches. The size entry is marked missing in some rows and otherwise reads once, few, many or a size class.

DNA	CDR3	V	J	D	size
TGTGCCTGGAGTGTACGAAAGATGACAGGCCCCCCCATGAACACTGAAGCTTTCTTT	CAWSVRKMTGPPMNTEAFF	TRBV30	TRBJ1-1	NA	few
TGTGCCAGCAGTTGGGGCCGGACCGCCTACAATGAGCAGTTCTTC	CASSWGRTAYNEQFF	TRBV2	TRBJ2-1	NA	NA
TGTGCCTGGAGTCGAGGCTCTGGGGCCAACGTCCTGACTTTC	CAWSRGSGANVLTF	TRBV30	TRBJ2-6	NA	NA
TGTGCCAGCAGCGATTACAGGGGTGGTAACTATGGCTACACCTTC	CASSDYRGGNYGYTF	TRBV7-9	TRBJ1-2	TRBD1	few
TGTGCCAGTAGAACTCACCTCGGGGGGGTCAACGAAAAACTGTTTTTT	CASRTHLGGVNEKLFF	TRBV19	TRBJ1-4	NA	NA
TGCGCCAGCAGCCAGGAATGGACAGGGATCGGGTATGGCTACACCTTC	CASSQEWTGIGYGYTF	TRBV4-1	TRBJ1-2	TRBD1	NA
TGTGCCACCAGCATCGGGGGGGCCAGCAATCAGCCCCAGCATTTT	CATSIGGASNQPQHF	TRBV15	TRBJ1-5	NA	NA
TGTGCCAGCAGCCAATCAGGACGGGGAGCCGGACGTACCGGGGAGCTGTTTTTT	CASSQSGRGAGRTGELFF	TRBV3-1/TRBV3-2	TRBJ2-2	NA	NA
TGTGCCAGCAGTCCCAGCGGGAGCAGGTCCTACGAGCAGTACTTC	CASSPSGSRSYEQYF	TRBV9	TRBJ2-7	TRBD2	NA
TGTGCCAGCAGGAGAACTAGCGGGGGTGAAAATGAGCAGTTCTTC	CASRRTSGGENEQFF	TRBV6-5	TRBJ2-1	TRBD2	NA
TGTGCCAGCAGCTTAGTCTCCTTGGACAGGGACGAAGCTTTCTTT	CASSLVSLDRDEAFF	TRBV7-9	TRBJ1-1	TRBD1	NA
TGTGCCAGCAGCCCCGCCGCGGCAGAGCTAACCGGGGAGCTGTTTTTT	CASSPAAAELTGELFF	TRBV7-9	TRBJ2-2	NA	NA
TGTGCCAGTAGGGGCTTGGCGACACACAATCAGCCCCAGCATTTT	CASRGLATHNQPQHF	TRBV19	TRBJ1-5	NA	once
TGTGCCAGCAGCGCCCGCGGGACAGACTACGAGCAGTACTTC	CASSARGTDYEQYF	TRBV11-3	TRBJ2-7	NA	few
TGCGCCAGCAGCTTGGCCGTGACAGGGAGCGCTGAAGCTTTCTTT	CASSLAVTGSAEAFF	TRBV5-1	TRBJ1-1	TRBD1	few
TGTGCCAGCAGCCGGGTTAGCGGGGGGGCGAGCACCGGGGAGCTGTTTTTT	CASSRVSGGASTGELFF	TRBV11-2	TRBJ2-2	TRBD2	NA
TGTGCCAGCAGCGCCACAGCGGGAGTCACGAATGAGCAGTTCTTC	CASSATAGVTNEQFF	TRBV9	TRBJ2-1	TRBD2	NA
TGCGCCAGCAGGCCGACAGGGATTCCTGGGGCCAACGTCCTGACTTTC	CASRPTGIPGANVLTF	TRBV5-1	TRBJ2-6	TRBD1	NA
TGTGCCAGCAGCAGGACTAGCGGGAGCTCCTACGAGCAGTACTTC	CASSRTSGSSYEQYF	TRBV28	TRBJ2-7	TRBD2	NA
TGTGCCAGCAGCCCCGGGGAAGGGACCCAGTACTTC	CASSPGEGTQYF	TRBV7-2	TRBJ2-5	NA	NA
TGTGCCAGCAGTTACGGGCCGCTAATGGGGGAGGGGAATGAGCAGTTCTTC	CASSYGPLMGEGNEQFF	TRBV6-2/TRBV6-3	TRBJ2-1	TRBD2	NA
TGCGCCAGCAGCCAAGATCCGGGGCAGCCCCAGCATTTT	CASSQDPGQPQHF	TRBV4-1	TRBJ1-5	NA	NA
TGTGCCAGTAGTGACACTCTCGCGGGCTATGGCTACACCTTC	CASSDTLAGYGYTF	TRBV19	TRBJ1-2	NA	NA